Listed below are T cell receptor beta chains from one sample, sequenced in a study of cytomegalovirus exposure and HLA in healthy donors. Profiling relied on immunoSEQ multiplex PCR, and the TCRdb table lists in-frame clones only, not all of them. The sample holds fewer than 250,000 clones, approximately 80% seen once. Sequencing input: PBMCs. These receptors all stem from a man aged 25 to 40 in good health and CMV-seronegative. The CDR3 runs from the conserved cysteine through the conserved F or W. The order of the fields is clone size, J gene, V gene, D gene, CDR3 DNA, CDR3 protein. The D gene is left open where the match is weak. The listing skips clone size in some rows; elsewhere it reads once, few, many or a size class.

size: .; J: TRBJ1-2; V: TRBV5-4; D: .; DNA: TGTGCCAGCAGCCCGGAGGGCCTACGGTCCTATGGCTACACCTTC; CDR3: CASSPEGLRSYGYTF
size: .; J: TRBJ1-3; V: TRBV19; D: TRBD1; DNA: TGTGCCAGTAGTGGGGGACAGGGATCTGGAAACACCATATATTTT; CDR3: CASSGGQGSGNTIYF
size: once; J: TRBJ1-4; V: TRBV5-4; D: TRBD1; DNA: TGTGCCAGCAGCCACGGGACAGGGCACGAAAAACTGTTTTTT; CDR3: CASSHGTGHEKLFF
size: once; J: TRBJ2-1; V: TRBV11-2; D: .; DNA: TGTGCCAGCAGCTACCTCGGGGGGCTCTCCTACAATGAGCAGTTCTTC; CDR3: CASSYLGGLSYNEQFF
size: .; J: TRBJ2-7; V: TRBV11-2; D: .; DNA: TGTGCCAGCAGCTTCCGACAGACCAGTTACGAGCAGTACTTC; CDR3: CASSFRQTSYEQYF
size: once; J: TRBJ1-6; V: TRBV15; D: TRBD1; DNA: TGTGCCACCAGCAGAGGGGACAGGGCCATATTTAATTCACCCCTCCACTTT; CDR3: CATSRGDRAIFNSPLHF
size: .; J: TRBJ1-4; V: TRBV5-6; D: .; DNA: TGTGCCAGCAGCTTACTTGGAGGGGAAAAACTGTTTTTT; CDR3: CASSLLGGEKLFF
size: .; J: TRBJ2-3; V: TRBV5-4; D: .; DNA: TGTGCCAGCAGCTTGGCCGGAGACTATCCCACAGATACGCAGTATTTT; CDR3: CASSLAGDYPTDTQYF
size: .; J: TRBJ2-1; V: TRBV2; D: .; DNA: TGTGCCAGCAACGGTGGCAATGAGCAGTTCTTC; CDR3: CASNGGNEQFF
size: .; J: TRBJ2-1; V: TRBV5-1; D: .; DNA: TGCGCCAGCAGCCTTAAATGGACAGGGAGGGACAATGAGCAGTTCTTC; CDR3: CASSLKWTGRDNEQFF
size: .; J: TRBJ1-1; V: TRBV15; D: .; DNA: TGTGCCACCAGCCCCTTTGGGAGGTTTGAAGAAGCTTTCTTT; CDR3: CATSPFGRFEEAFF
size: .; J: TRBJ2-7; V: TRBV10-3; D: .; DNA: TGTGCCATCAGTGCTGGAGGGGGCCCCAACGAGCAGTACTTC; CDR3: CAISAGGGPNEQYF
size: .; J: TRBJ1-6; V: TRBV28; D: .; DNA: TGTGCCAGCAGTCCGAGCTCCTATAATTCACCCCCCCACTTT; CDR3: CASSPSSYNSPPHF
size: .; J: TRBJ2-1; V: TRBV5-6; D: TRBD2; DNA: TGTGCCAGCAGCTTAATCGGCGGGGGTTACAATGAGCAGTTCTTC; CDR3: CASSLIGGGYNEQFF
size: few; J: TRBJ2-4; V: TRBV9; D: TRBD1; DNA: TGTGCCAGCAGCGACGGACAGGGGGCGAACATTCAGTACTTC; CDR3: CASSDGQGANIQYF
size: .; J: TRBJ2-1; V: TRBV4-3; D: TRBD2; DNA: TGCGCCAGCAGTCCCCGACTAGCGGGGGGATACAATGAGCAGTTCTTC; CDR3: CASSPRLAGGYNEQFF
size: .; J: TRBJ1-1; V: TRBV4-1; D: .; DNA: TGCGCCAGCAGCCACGTGGACGGGAGGACTGAAGCTTTCTTT; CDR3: CASSHVDGRTEAFF
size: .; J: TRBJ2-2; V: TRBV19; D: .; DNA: TGTGCCAGTAGTAAAACACGGCGGGGCACCGGGGAGCTGTTTTTT; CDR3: CASSKTRRGTGELFF
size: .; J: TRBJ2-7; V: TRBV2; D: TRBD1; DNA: TGTGCCAGCACCGGGGTGGACAGGGCGTCCTACGAGCAGTACTTC; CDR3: CASTGVDRASYEQYF
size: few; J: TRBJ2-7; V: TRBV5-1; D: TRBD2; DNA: TGCGCCAGCGCGACAAGCCACGGGGGGGCCGGGGAGCAGTACTTC; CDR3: CASATSHGGAGEQYF
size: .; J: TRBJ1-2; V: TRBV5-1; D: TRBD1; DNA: TGCGCCAGCAGTCCCGGGACAGGGGGCGGCTACACCTTC; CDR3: CASSPGTGGGYTF
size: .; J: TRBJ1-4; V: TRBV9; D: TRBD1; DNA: TGTGCCAGCAGCGTGGGACAGGGTAATGAAAAACTGTTTTTT; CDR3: CASSVGQGNEKLFF
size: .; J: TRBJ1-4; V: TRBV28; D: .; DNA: TGTGCCAGCAGTTTATCTGACAGGATTAATGAAAAACTGTTTTTT; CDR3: CASSLSDRINEKLFF
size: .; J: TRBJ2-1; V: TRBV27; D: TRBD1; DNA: TGTGCCAGCAGTTTGGACAGGGGAAGCGATGAGCAGTTCTTC; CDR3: CASSLDRGSDEQFF
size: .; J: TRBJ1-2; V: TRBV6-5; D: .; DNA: TGTGCCAGCAGTTACTCCTATCAGGGGACCTATGGCTACACCTTC; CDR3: CASSYSYQGTYGYTF
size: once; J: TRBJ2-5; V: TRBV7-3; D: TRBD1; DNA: TGTGCCAGCAGCCAGACAGGGCAAAAGACCCAGTACTTC; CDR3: CASSQTGQKTQYF
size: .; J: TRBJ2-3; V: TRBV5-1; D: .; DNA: TGCGCCAGCAAGGGAGGCACAGATACGCAGTATTTT; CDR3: CASKGGTDTQYF
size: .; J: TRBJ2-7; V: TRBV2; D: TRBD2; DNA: TGTGCCAGCAGTGAACCGACTAGCGGGCCTTCCTACGAGCAGTACTTC; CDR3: CASSEPTSGPSYEQYF
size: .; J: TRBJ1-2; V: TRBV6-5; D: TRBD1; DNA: TGTGCCAGCAGAGTCACCGGGACAGGTTATGGCTACACCTTC; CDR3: CASRVTGTGYGYTF
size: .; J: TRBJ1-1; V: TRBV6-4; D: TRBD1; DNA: TGTGCCAGCAGACCAGGGGGCGGCACTGAAGCTTTCTTT; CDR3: CASRPGGGTEAFF
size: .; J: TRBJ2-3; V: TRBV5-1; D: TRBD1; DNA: TGCGCCAGCAGGTGGACAGGGAAAGATACGCAGTATTTT; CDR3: CASRWTGKDTQYF
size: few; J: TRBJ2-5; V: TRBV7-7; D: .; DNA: TGTGCTAGCAGCTTGAGTGGAGGGTACCAAGAGACCCAGTACTTC; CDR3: CASSLSGGYQETQYF
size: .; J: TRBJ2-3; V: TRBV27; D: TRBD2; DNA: TGTGCCAGCAGCCGAGAAAGCGGGGGTTCGGGTGATACGCAGTATTTT; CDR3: CASSRESGGSGDTQYF
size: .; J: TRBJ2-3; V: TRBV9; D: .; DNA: TGTGCCAGCAGCGCGGAGGGGCAGTCCACAGATACGCAGTATTTT; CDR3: CASSAEGQSTDTQYF
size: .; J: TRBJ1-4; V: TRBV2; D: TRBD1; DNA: TGTGCCAGCAGGATAGGGACAGGGGGCCCTTGGGAAAAACTGTTTTTT; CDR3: CASRIGTGGPWEKLFF
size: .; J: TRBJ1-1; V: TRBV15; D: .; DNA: TGTGCCACCAGCGACACAGGGATAACTGAAGCTTTCTTT; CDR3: CATSDTGITEAFF
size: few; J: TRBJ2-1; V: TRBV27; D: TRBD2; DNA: TGTGCCAGCAGTTCCACGGGACTAGCGGGGGGTACTGAGCAGTTCTTC; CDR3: CASSSTGLAGGTEQFF
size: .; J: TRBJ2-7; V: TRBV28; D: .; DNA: TGTGCCAGCAGTTTATCTGGAGGGCTCGAGCAGTACTTC; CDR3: CASSLSGGLEQYF
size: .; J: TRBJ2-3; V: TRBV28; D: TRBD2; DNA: TGTGCCAGCAGTTCCTTAGCGGGCGGGAAAGATACGCAGTATTTT; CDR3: CASSSLAGGKDTQYF
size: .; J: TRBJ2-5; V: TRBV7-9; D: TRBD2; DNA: TGTGCCAGCAGCTCAGGGACTAGCCAAGAGACCCAGTACTTC; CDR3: CASSSGTSQETQYF
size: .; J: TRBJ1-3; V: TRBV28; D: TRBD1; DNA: TGTGCCAGCAGGGACACGGCCGGGACAGGGACTGGAAACACCATATATTTT; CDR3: CASRDTAGTGTGNTIYF
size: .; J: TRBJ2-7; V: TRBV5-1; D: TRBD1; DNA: TGCGCCAGCAGCTTGGATTCTTGGACAGGGGCCTACGAGCAGTACTTC; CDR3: CASSLDSWTGAYEQYF
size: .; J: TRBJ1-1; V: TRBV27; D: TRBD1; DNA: TGTGCCAGCAGTTCACAGGGGGCGTGGACTGAAGCTTTCTTT; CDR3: CASSSQGAWTEAFF
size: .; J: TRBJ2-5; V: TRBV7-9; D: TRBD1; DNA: TGTGCCAGCAGCTTAGCCTCGGGGACAGGCCAAGAGACCCAGTACTTC; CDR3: CASSLASGTGQETQYF
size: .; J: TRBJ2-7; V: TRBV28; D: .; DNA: TGTGCCAGCAGTTTTTGGACCGGAGGAGGCTACGAGCAGTACTTC; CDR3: CASSFWTGGGYEQYF
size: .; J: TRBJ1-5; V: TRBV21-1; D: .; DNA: TGTGCCAGCATCCCCCGGGGGTCCTATCAGCCCCAGCATTTT; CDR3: CASIPRGSYQPQHF
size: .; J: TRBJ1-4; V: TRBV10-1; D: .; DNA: TGCGCCAGCAGTGATTTCAAGAGGAGTAATGAAAAACTGTTTTTT; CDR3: CASSDFKRSNEKLFF
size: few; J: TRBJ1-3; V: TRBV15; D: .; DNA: TGTGCCACCAGCAGAGATCGGGGCTCTGGAAACACCATATATTTT; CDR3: CATSRDRGSGNTIYF
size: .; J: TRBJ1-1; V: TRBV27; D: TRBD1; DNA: TGTGCCAGCAGTTTATTCCCGGACAGGGTGAACACTGAAGCTTTCTTT; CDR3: CASSLFPDRVNTEAFF
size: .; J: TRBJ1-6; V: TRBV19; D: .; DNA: TGTGCCAGCGGCGGGGGAGGCGAATCACCCCTCCACTTT; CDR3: CASGGGGESPLHF
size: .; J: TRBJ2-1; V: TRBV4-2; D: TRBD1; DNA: TGTGCCAGCAGCCAAGCCGGGACAGGGGGCTACAATGAGCAGTTCTTC; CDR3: CASSQAGTGGYNEQFF
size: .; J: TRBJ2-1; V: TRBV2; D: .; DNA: TGTGCCAGCAGTGTCAGTGCTGAGCAGTTCTTC; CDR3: CASSVSAEQFF
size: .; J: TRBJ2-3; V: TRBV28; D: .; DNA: TGTGCCAGCACGACGAACGGACTCCCAGATACGCAGTATTTT; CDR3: CASTTNGLPDTQYF
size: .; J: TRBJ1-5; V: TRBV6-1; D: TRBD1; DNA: TGTGCCAGCAGGCCGACAGGGAATCAGCCCCAGCATTTT; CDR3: CASRPTGNQPQHF
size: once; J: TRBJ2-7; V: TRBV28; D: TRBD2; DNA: TGTGCCAGCAGTCCCCTCGGGGGGTCCAGCTACGAGCAGTACTTC; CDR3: CASSPLGGSSYEQYF